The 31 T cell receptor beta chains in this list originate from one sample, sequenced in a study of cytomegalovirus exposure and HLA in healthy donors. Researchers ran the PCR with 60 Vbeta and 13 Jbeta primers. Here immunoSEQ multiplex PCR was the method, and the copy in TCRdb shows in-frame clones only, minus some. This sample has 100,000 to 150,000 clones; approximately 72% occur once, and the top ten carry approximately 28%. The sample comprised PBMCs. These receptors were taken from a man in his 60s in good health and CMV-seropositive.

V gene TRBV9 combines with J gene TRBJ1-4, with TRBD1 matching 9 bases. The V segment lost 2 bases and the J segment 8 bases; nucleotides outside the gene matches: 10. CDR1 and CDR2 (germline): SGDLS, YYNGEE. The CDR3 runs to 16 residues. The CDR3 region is CASSVGGGQGGEKLFF. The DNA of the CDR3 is TGTGCCAGCAGCGTGGGGGGGGGACAGGGCGGAGAAAAACTGTTTTTT.

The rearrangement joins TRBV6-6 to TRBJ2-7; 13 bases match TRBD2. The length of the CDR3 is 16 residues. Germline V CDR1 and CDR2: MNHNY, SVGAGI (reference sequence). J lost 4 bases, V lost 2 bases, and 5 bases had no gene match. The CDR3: CASSYRTSGSSYEQYF. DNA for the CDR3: TGTGCCAGCAGTTACCGGACTAGCGGGAGTTCGTACGAGCAGTACTTC.

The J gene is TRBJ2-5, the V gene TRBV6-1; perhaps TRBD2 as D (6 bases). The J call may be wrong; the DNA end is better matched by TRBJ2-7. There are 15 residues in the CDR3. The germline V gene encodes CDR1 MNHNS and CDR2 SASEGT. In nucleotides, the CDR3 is TGTGCCAGCAGAAGCACTAGTAGCGGTATCTACGAGCAGTACTTC. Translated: CASRSTSSGIYEQYF.

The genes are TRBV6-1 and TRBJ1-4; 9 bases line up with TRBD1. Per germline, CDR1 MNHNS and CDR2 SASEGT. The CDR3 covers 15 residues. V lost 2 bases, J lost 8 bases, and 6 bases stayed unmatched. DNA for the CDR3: TGTGCCAGCAGTGAACAACAGGGGGCAGGGGAAAAACTGTTTTTT. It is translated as CASSEQQGAGEKLFF.

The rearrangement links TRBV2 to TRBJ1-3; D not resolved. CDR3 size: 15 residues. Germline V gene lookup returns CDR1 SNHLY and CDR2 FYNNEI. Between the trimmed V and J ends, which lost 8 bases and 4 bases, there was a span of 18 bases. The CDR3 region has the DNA TGTGCCAGCGAAAGAGGTCGACCTAAAGGAAACACCATATATTTT. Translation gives CASERGRPKGNTIYF. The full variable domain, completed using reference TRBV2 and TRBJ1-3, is EPEVTQTPSHQVTQMGQEVILRCVPISNHLYFYWYRQILGQKVEFLVSFYNNEISEKSEIFDDQFSVERPDGSNFTLKIRSTKLEDSAMYFCASERGRPKGNTIYFGEGSWLTVV.

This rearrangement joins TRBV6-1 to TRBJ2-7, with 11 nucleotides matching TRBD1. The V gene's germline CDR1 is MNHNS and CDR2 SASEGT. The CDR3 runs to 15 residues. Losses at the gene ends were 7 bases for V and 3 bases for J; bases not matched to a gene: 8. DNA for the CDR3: TGTGCCAGCATGAAAGGGGGACAGGGGGTCTACGAGCAGTACTTC. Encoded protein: CASMKGGQGVYEQYF.

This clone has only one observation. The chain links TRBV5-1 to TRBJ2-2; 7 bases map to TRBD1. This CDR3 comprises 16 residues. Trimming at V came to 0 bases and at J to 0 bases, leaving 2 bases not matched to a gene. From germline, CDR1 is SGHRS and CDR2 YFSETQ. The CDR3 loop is CASSLGDSPNTGELFF. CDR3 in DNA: TGCGCCAGCAGCTTGGGGGACAGCCCGAACACCGGGGAGCTGTTTTTT. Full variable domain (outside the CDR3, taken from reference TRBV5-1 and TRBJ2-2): KAGVTQTPRYLIKTRGQQVTLSCSPISGHRSVSWYQQTPGQGLQFLFEYFSETQRNKGNFPGRFSGRQFSNSRSEMNVSTLELGDSALYLCASSLGDSPNTGELFFGEGSRLTVL.

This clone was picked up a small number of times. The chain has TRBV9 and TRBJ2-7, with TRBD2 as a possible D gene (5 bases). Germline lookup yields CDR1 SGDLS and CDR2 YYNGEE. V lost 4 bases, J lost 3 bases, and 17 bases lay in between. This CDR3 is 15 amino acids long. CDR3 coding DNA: TGTGCCAGCAGCTTCGGGGTGGGGTATCGCTACGAGCAGTACTTC. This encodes CASSFGVGYRYEQYF.

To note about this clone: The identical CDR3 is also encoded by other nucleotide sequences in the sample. CDR3 in amino acids: CASSLTGQPGNTIYF. The CDR3 nucleotides read TGTGCCAGCAGCTTGACGGGACAGCCTGGAAACACCATATATTTT. The chain combines TRBV27 with TRBJ1-3; 7 nucleotides agree with TRBD1. The germline V gene encodes CDR1 MNHEY and CDR2 SMNVEV (reference sequence). After removal of 6 bases from V and 2 bases from J, the junction contained 7 bases not matched to a gene. The CDR3 sequence is 15 residues long.

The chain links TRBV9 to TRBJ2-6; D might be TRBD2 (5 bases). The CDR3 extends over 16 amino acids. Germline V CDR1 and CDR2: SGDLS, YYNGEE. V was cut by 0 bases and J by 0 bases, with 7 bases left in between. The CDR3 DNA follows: TGTGCCAGCAGCGTAGGGACTGGCTCTGGGGCCAACGTCCTGACTTTC. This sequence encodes CASSVGTGSGANVLTF.

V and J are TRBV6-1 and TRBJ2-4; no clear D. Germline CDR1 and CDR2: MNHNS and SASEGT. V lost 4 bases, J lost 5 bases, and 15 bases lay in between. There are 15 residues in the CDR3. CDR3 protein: CASSGTAIDENIQYF. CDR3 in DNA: TGTGCCAGCAGTGGCACAGCCATCGACGAAAACATTCAGTACTTC.

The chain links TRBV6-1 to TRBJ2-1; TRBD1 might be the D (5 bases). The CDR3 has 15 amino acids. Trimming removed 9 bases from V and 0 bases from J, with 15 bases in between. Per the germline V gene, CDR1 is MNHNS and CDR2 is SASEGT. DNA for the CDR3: TGTGCCAGTCAGACTCTCAGGGACTCCTACAATGAGCAGTTCTTC. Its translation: CASQTLRDSYNEQFF.

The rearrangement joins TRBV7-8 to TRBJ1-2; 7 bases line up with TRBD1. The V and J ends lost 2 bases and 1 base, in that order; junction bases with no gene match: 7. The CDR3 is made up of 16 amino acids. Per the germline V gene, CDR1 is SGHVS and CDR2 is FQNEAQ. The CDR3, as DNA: TGTGCCAGCAGCTTACAGGGGGACACGAGTAACTATGGCTACACCTTC. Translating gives CASSLQGDTSNYGYTF.

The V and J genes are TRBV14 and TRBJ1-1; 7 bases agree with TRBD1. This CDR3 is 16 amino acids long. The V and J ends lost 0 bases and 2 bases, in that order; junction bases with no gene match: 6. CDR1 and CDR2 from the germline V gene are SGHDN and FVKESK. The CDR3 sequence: CASSQEAGGINTEAFF. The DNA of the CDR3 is TGTGCCAGCAGCCAAGAGGCAGGGGGGATTAACACTGAAGCTTTCTTT.

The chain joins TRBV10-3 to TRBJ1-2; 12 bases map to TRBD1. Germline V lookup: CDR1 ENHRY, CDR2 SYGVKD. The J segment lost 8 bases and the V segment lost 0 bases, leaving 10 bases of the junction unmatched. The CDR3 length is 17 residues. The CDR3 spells CAISESGTGGLTRGYTF. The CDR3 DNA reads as TGTGCCATCAGTGAGTCTGGGACAGGGGGCCTGACTCGAGGCTACACCTTC.

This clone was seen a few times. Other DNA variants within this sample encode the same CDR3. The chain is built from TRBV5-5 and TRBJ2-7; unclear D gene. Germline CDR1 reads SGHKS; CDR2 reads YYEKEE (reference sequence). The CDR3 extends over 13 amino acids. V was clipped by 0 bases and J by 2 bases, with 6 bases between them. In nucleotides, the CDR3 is TGTGCCAGCAGCTTGGCCCCCGCCTACGAGCAGTACTTC. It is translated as CASSLAPAYEQYF.

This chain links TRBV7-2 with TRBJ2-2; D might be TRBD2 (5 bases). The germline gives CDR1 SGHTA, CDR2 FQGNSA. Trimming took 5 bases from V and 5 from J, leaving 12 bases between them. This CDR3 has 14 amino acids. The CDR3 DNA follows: TGTGCCAGCAGCGACTCCACGGGGACCGGGGAGCTGTTTTTT. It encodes CASSDSTGTGELFF.

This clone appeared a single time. CDR3 sequence reads: CASSQTSGSEETQYF. For the CDR3, the DNA is TGTGCCAGCAGCCAGACTAGCGGGAGTGAGGAGACCCAGTACTTC. The chain links TRBV5-4 to TRBJ2-5; 12 nucleotides align to TRBD2. The V gene end was trimmed by 4 bases and the J gene end by 5 bases; junction bases not matched to a gene: 6. The CDR3 is 15 amino acids. Germline CDR1 is SGHNT and CDR2 is YYREEE (reference sequence).

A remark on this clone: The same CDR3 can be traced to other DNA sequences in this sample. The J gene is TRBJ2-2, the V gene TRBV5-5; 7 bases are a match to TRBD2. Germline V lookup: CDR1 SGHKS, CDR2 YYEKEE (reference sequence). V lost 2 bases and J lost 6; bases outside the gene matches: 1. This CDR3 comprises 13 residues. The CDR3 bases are TGTGCCAGCAGCTTAGCGGGGCCCGGGGAGCTGTTTTTT. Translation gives CASSLAGPGELFF.

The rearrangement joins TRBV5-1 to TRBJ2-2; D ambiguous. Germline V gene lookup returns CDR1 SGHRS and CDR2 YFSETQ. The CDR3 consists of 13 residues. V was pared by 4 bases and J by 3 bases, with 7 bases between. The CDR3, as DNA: TGCGCCAGCAGCCCTTCGGACACCGGGGAGCTGTTTTTT. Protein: CASSPSDTGELFF.

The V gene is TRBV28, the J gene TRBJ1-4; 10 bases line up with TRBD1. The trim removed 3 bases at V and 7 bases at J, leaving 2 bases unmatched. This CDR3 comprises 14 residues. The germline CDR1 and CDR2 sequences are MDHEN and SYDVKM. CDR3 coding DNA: TGTGCCAGCAGTTTGGGACAGGGGACTGAAAAACTGTTTTTT. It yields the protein CASSLGQGTEKLFF.

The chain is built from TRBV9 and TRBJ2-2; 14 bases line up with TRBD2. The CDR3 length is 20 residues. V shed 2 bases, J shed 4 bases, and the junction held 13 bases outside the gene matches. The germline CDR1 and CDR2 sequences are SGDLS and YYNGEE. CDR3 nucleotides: TGTGCCAGCAGCGTGCGGCCGGGACTAGCGGGGGTTCCCGCCACCGGGGAGCTGTTTTTT. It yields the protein CASSVRPGLAGVPATGELFF.

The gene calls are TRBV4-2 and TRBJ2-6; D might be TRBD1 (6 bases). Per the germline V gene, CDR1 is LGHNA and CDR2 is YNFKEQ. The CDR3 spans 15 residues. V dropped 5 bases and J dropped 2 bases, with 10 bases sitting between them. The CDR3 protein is CASSLQGAGANVLTF. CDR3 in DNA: TGTGCCAGCAGCTTACAGGGAGCTGGGGCCAACGTCCTGACTTTC.

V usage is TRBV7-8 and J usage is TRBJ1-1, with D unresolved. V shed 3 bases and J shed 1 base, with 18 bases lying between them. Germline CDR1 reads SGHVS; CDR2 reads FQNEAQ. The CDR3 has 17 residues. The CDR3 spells CASSFRSPPRRNTEAFF. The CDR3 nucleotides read TGTGCCAGCAGCTTCAGGTCTCCCCCCCGGCGGAACACTGAAGCTTTCTTT.

This CDR3 reads CASSYSDGVYNEQFF. As DNA, the CDR3 is TGTGCCAGCAGTTACTCGGACGGGGTCTACAATGAGCAGTTCTTC. This chain uses TRBV6-6 with TRBJ2-1, with D maybe TRBD2 (5 bases). This CDR3 is built from 15 residues. Germline CDR1 and CDR2: MNHNY and SVGAGI (reference sequence). The V end was cut by 0 bases, the J end by 3 bases, with 9 bases between.

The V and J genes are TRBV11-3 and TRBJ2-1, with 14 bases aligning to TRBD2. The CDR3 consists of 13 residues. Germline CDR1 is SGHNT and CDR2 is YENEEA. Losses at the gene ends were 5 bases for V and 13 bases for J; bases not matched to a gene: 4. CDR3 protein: CASSAGTSGSQFF. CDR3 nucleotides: TGTGCCAGCAGCGCTGGGACTAGCGGGAGTCAGTTCTTC. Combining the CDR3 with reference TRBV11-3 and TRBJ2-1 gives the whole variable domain EAGVVQSPRYKIIEKKQPVAFWCNPISGHNTLYWYLQNLGQGPELLIRYENEEAVDDSQLPKDRFSAERLKGVDSTLKIQPAELGDSAVYLCASSAGTSGSQFFGPGTRLTVL.

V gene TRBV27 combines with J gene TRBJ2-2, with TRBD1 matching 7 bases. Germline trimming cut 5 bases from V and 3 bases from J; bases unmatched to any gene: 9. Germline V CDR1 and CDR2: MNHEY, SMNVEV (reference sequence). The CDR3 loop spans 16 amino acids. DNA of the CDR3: TGTGCCAGCAGTCTCCCGACAGGGACCTACACCGGGGAGCTGTTTTTT. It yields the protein CASSLPTGTYTGELFF.

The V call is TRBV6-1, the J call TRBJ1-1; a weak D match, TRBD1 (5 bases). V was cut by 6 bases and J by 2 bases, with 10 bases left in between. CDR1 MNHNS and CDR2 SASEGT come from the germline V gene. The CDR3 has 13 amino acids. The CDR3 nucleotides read TGTGCCAGCAGATTACAGGAAAACACTGAAGCTTTCTTT. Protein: CASRLQENTEAFF.

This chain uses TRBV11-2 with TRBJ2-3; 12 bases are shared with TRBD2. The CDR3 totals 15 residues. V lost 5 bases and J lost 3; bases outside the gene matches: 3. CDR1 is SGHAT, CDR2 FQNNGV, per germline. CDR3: CASSRGLAGTDTQYF. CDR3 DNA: TGTGCCAGCAGCCGCGGACTAGCGGGGACAGATACGCAGTATTTT.

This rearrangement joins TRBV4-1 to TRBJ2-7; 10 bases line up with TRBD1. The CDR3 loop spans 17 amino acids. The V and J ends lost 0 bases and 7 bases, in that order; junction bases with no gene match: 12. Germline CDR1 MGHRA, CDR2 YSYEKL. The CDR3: CASSQDVTGTGAGEQYF. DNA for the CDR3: TGCGCCAGCAGCCAAGATGTGACCGGGACAGGGGCGGGGGAGCAGTACTTC.

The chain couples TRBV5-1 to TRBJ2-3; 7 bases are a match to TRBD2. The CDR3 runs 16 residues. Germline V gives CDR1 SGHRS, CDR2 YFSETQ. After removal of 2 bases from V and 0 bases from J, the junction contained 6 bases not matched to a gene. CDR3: CASSFPPGGSTDTQYF. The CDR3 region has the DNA TGCGCCAGCAGCTTTCCCCCCGGGGGGAGCACAGATACGCAGTATTTT.